Each of the 9 T cell receptor beta chains below was sequenced from the same sample in a study of OX40 agonist ivuxolimab in advanced cancers. The assay was immunoSEQ multiplex PCR, and TCRdb's table has in-frame clones only and misses some. The data hold roughly 140,000 clones, with approximately 94% observed a single time. Sequenced here: CD4+ or CD8+ T cells sorted from blood, sampled in a trial of the OX40 agonist ivuxolimab. Receptor source: an adult with an advanced solid tumor such as melanoma, head and neck, liver or kidney cancer.

V and J are TRBV6-1 and TRBJ2-7; TRBD2 agrees at 10 bases. The CDR3 sequence is 15 residues long. Trimming took 6 bases from V and 0 from J; bases not matched to a gene: 5. Germline CDR1 reads MNHNS; CDR2 reads SASEGT. CDR3: CASRQLAGNSYEQYF. CDR3 in DNA: TGTGCCAGCAGGCAACTAGCGGGGAACTCCTACGAGCAGTACTTC.

The chain recombines TRBV11-2 with TRBJ1-2; 8 bases align to TRBD1. V shed 1 base, J shed 9 bases, and the junction held 7 bases outside the gene matches. Germline CDR1 SGHAT, CDR2 FQNNGV. The CDR3 has 14 amino acids. CDR3 DNA sequence: TGTGCCAGCAGCTTAGCACAGGGGGTAAGAAGCTACACCTTC. Translation: CASSLAQGVRSYTF.

J is TRBJ1-2 and V is TRBV9; maybe TRBD1 (6 bases). Germline V CDR1 and CDR2: SGDLS, YYNGEE. The V end lost 0 bases, the J end lost 4 bases, and 13 bases lay between the germline ends. There are 15 residues in the CDR3. CDR3 in DNA: TGTGCCAGCAGCGTAGAACCCCAGGGGCCCTATGGCTACACCTTC. Protein sequence: CASSVEPQGPYGYTF. The variable domain in full, with the rest retrieved from reference TRBV9 and TRBJ1-2, is DSGVTQTPKHLITATGQRVTLRCSPRSGDLSVYWYQQSLDQGLQFLIQYYNGEERAKGNILERFSAQQFPDLHSELNLSSLELGDSALYFCASSVEPQGPYGYTFGSGTRLTVV.

The chain combines TRBV6-5 with TRBJ2-5; no clear D gene. In germline, CDR1 is MNHEY, CDR2 SVGAGI. CDR3 length: 11 amino acids. The V end lost 2 bases, the J end lost 3 bases, and 1 base lay between the germline ends. CDR3 bases: TGTGCCAGCAGTTACGAAGAGACCCAGTACTTC. It codes for CASSYEETQYF.

This clone was seen once. The chain uses TRBV28 and TRBJ2-7, with 9 bases matching TRBD2. Per germline, CDR1 MDHEN and CDR2 SYDVKM. Trimming took 5 bases from V and 3 from J; bases not matched to a gene: 8. There are 15 residues in the CDR3. CDR3 DNA: TGTGCCAGCAGTAAGGGGCTAGCGGGGTACTACGAGCAGTACTTC. It yields the protein CASSKGLAGYYEQYF.

The rearrangement joins TRBV5-4 to TRBJ1-2, with 8 bases lining up with TRBD1. Germline V lookup: CDR1 SGHNT, CDR2 YYREEE (reference sequence). This CDR3 region has 15 residues. Unmatched junction bases numbered 9, after V lost 4 bases and J lost 4 bases. The CDR3 DNA sequence: TGTGCCAGCAGCGCGGACAGGGCGACCTTCTATGGCTACACCTTC. This translates into CASSADRATFYGYTF.

The genes are TRBV27 and TRBJ2-1; maybe TRBD1 (5 bases). Looked up from germline, CDR1 is MNHEY and CDR2 is SMNVEV (reference sequence). V lost 3 bases and J lost 8, with 8 bases in between. The CDR3 is 12 amino acids. CDR3 residues: CASSFTGYEQFF. The CDR3, as DNA: TGTGCCAGCAGTTTTACAGGATATGAGCAGTTCTTC.

J is TRBJ1-1 and V is TRBV18; 11 bases match TRBD1. Germline V lookup: CDR1 KGHSH, CDR2 LQKENI. This CDR3 region has 14 residues. V shed 3 bases and J 5 bases; nucleotides not matched to a gene: 2. The CDR3 DNA reads as TGTGCCAGCTCACCGGACAGGGGGCTTACTGAAGCTTTCTTT. Its translation: CASSPDRGLTEAFF.

This chain links TRBV2 with TRBJ1-6, with 10 bases that match TRBD1. With 6 bases clipped from V and 9 bases from J, the junction kept 5 bases outside the gene matches. Looked up from germline, CDR1 is SNHLY and CDR2 is FYNNEI. CDR3 length equals 14 residues. The chain's CDR3 is CASRWDRGGSPLHF. CDR3 sequence (DNA): TGTGCCAGCAGATGGGACAGGGGAGGTTCACCCCTCCACTTT.